This entry lists 4 T cell receptor beta chains sequenced from one sample in a study of blood T cell repertoires in COVID-19. Method: immunoSEQ multiplex PCR; TCRdb's copy keeps in-frame clones and lacks some. The sample gives 180,000 or so clones, roughly 83% of which show up once; 6.5% to 7.5% is in the top ten. The sequencing sample was made of peripheral blood. Source of these receptors: a woman aged 40 to 50 with COVID-19, enrolled during active disease.

To note about this clone: The same CDR3 is also encoded by other DNA sequences in this sample. The chain couples TRBV28 to TRBJ2-2; 7 nucleotides agree with TRBD1. The germline CDR1 and CDR2 sequences are MDHEN and SYDVKM. The CDR3 contains 13 residues. After removal of 11 bases from V and 1 base from J, the junction contained 4 bases not matched to a gene. CDR3 in amino acids: CASRTGNTGELFF. The CDR3 coding sequence is TGTGCCTCGAGGACAGGGAACACCGGGGAGCTGTTTTTT.

The chain carries TRBV11-2 and TRBJ2-6; 7 positions match TRBD2. The CDR3 covers 17 residues. Losses at the gene ends were 5 bases for V and 0 bases for J; bases not matched to a gene: 7. The germline gives CDR1 SGHAT, CDR2 FQNNGV. CDR3 in amino acids: CASSGGDPGSGANVLTF. The DNA for the CDR3 is TGTGCCAGCAGCGGGGGGGACCCGGGCTCTGGGGCCAACGTCCTGACTTTC.

The chain carries TRBV6-5 and TRBJ2-5, with 7 bases aligning to TRBD1. The CDR3 has 13 residues. The germline V gene encodes CDR1 MNHEY and CDR2 SVGAGI. V shed 6 bases and J 1 base; nucleotides not matched to a gene: 2. The CDR3 is CASSRQGQETQYF. The CDR3 DNA sequence: TGTGCCAGCAGCCGACAGGGCCAAGAGACCCAGTACTTC.

This chain links TRBV5-1 with TRBJ1-1, with D unclear. CDR3 length: 13 residues. The V gene's germline CDR1 is SGHRS and CDR2 YFSETQ. V was pared by 0 bases and J by 6 bases, with 9 bases between. The CDR3 coding sequence is TGCGCCAGCAGCTTGGAGAGCGTCTCTGAAGCTTTCTTT. It is translated as CASSLESVSEAFF.